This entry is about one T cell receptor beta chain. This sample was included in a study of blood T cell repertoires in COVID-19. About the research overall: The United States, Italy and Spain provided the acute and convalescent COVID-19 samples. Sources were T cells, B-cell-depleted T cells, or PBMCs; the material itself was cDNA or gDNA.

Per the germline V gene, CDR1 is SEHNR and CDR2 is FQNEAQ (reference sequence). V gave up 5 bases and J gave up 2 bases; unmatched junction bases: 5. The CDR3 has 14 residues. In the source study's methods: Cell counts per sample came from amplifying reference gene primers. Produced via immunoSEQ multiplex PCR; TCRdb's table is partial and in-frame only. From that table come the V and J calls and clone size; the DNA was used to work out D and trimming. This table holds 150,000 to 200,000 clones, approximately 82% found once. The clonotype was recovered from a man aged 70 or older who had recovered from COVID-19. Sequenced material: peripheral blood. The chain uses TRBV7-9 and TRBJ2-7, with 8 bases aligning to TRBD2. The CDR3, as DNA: TGTGCCAGCAGCGCCGGGAGGGGCACCTACGAGCAGTACTTC. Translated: CASSAGRGTYEQYF.